These T cell receptor beta chains were read from a single sample in a study of control samples from healthy donors and cancer patients. Libraries were prepared by immunoSEQ multiplex PCR; TCRdb keeps only in-frame clonotypes and omits some of them. The table lists 100,000 to 150,000 clones, 85% to 95% of them singletons. Material for sequencing was PBMCs. Every receptor here comes from a man aged 80 or over with head and neck cancer. The CDR3 runs from the conserved cysteine through the conserved F or W. D genes are given only for firm matches. Rows may omit the clone size; those that give it use once, few, many or a size class.

CDR3: CASSRASSGANVLTF
DNA: TGTGCCAGCTCACGGGCGAGCTCTGGGGCCAACGTCCTGACTTTC
J: TRBJ2-6
size: .
V: TRBV18
D: .

CDR3: CASRDQGAYEKLFF
DNA: TGTGCCAGCAGGGACCAAGGAGCTTATGAAAAACTGTTTTTT
J: TRBJ1-4
size: few
V: TRBV6-5
D: .

CDR3: CASSLGIRDRVVEQYF
DNA: TGCGCCAGCAGCTTGGGGATTAGGGACAGGGTGGTCGAGCAGTACTTC
J: TRBJ2-7
size: .
V: TRBV5-1
D: TRBD1

CDR3: CASSLAGSYNEQFF
DNA: TGTGCCAGCAGCTTGGCGGGTAGCTACAATGAGCAGTTCTTC
J: TRBJ2-1
size: .
V: TRBV5-6
D: .

CDR3: CAISERGQGNGYTF
DNA: TGTGCCATCAGTGAGAGAGGGCAGGGGAATGGCTACACCTTC
J: TRBJ1-2
size: .
V: TRBV10-3
D: .

CDR3: CASSHTTWAGTEAFF
DNA: TGCGCCAGCAGCCACACCACGTGGGCTGGCACTGAAGCTTTCTTT
J: TRBJ1-1
size: once
V: TRBV4-3
D: .

CDR3: CASRRTFHDGYTF
DNA: TGTGCCAGCAGACGGACATTCCATGATGGCTACACCTTC
J: TRBJ1-2
size: .
V: TRBV6-5
D: .

CDR3: CASSQDPFKGTQYF
DNA: TGTGCCAGCAGCCAAGATCCCTTCAAAGGGACCCAGTACTTC
J: TRBJ2-5
size: once
V: TRBV3-1/TRBV3-2
D: .

CDR3: CASSRGPYEQYF
DNA: TGCGCCAGCAGCCGAGGGCCCTACGAGCAGTACTTC
J: TRBJ2-7
size: .
V: TRBV5-1
D: .

CDR3: CASSFGASGGVAKNIQYF
DNA: TGTGCCAGTAGCTTCGGAGCTAGCGGGGGGGTAGCCAAAAACATTCAGTACTTC
J: TRBJ2-4
size: .
V: TRBV19
D: TRBD2

CDR3: CASSPGGYRVYGYTF
DNA: TGTGCCAGCAGCCCGGGGGGGTACAGGGTCTATGGCTACACCTTC
J: TRBJ1-2
size: few
V: TRBV7-2
D: .

CDR3: CASLRRGNQETQYF
DNA: TGTGCCAGCCTGAGAAGGGGAAACCAAGAGACCCAGTACTTC
J: TRBJ2-5
size: .
V: TRBV7-9
D: .

CDR3: CAWSVRGVGRNTEAFF
DNA: TGTGCCTGGAGTGTACGAGGGGTGGGGAGGAACACTGAAGCTTTCTTT
J: TRBJ1-1
size: once
V: TRBV30
D: .

CDR3: CASSDPQGYYGYTF
DNA: TGTGCCAGCAGTGACCCTCAGGGCTACTATGGCTACACCTTC
J: TRBJ1-2
size: .
V: TRBV6-2/TRBV6-3
D: .

CDR3: CASSPGQGNSPLHF
DNA: TGTGCCAGCAGCCCGGGACAGGGTAATTCACCCCTCCACTTT
J: TRBJ1-6
size: .
V: TRBV6-5
D: TRBD1

CDR3: CASSEHGAYEQYF
DNA: TGTGCCAGCAGTGAACACGGCGCCTACGAGCAGTACTTC
J: TRBJ2-7
size: .
V: TRBV25-1
D: .

CDR3: CSAPVPELEGFSNQPQHF
DNA: TGCAGCGCCCCGGTCCCTGAGTTAGAGGGTTTTAGCAATCAGCCCCAGCATTTT
J: TRBJ1-5
size: .
V: TRBV29-1
D: .

CDR3: CASSRDQKTQYF
DNA: TGTGCCAGCAGCAGGGACCAAAAGACCCAGTACTTC
J: TRBJ2-5
size: .
V: TRBV12-3/TRBV12-4
D: .

CDR3: CASSLGLTAATNEKLFF
DNA: TGCGCCAGCAGCTTGGGACTTACAGCTGCAACTAATGAAAAACTGTTTTTT
J: TRBJ1-4
size: .
V: TRBV5-1
D: .

CDR3: CASSLVTGGPREQYF
DNA: TGTGCCAGCAGCTTGGTGACAGGGGGACCTAGGGAGCAGTACTTC
J: TRBJ2-7
size: .
V: TRBV5-4
D: TRBD1

CDR3: CASSPTRDTQYF
DNA: TGCGCCAGCAGCCCGACTAGGGATACGCAGTATTTT
J: TRBJ2-3
size: .
V: TRBV5-1
D: .

CDR3: CASSLGVSDTQYF
DNA: TGTGCCAGCAGCTTGGGGGTCTCCGATACGCAGTATTTT
J: TRBJ2-3
size: .
V: TRBV5-4
D: .

CDR3: CASSLDPIPINEQFF
DNA: TGTGCCAGCAGCTTAGATCCCATTCCCATTAATGAGCAGTTCTTC
J: TRBJ2-1
size: .
V: TRBV11-3
D: .

CDR3: CASSESRDIYNYGYTF
DNA: TGTGCCAGCAGTGAAAGCCGGGACATATATAACTATGGCTACACCTTC
J: TRBJ1-2
size: .
V: TRBV6-1
D: .

CDR3: CASSRAGVSYEQYF
DNA: TGTGCCAGCAGCCGTGCGGGGGTCTCCTACGAGCAGTACTTC
J: TRBJ2-7
size: .
V: TRBV27
D: TRBD2

CDR3: CATSEHGLALSGANVLTF
DNA: TGTGCCACCAGTGAACATGGACTAGCCCTCTCTGGGGCCAACGTCCTGACTTTC
J: TRBJ2-6
size: .
V: TRBV24-1
D: TRBD2

CDR3: CASSYLQVYEQYF
DNA: TGTGCCAGCAGTTACTTACAGGTTTACGAGCAGTACTTC
J: TRBJ2-7
size: .
V: TRBV6-6
D: .

CDR3: CASSLAGPGTGELFF
DNA: TGCGCCAGCAGCTTGGCGGGCCCGGGCACCGGGGAGCTGTTTTTT
J: TRBJ2-2
size: .
V: TRBV5-1
D: .

CDR3: CASSLSGGVPDTQYF
DNA: TGTGCCAGCAGCTTGTCGGGAGGAGTTCCAGATACGCAGTATTTT
J: TRBJ2-3
size: .
V: TRBV5-5
D: TRBD2

CDR3: CAWSEGRGRSGYTF
DNA: TGTGCCTGGAGTGAGGGCAGGGGGCGAAGTGGCTACACCTTC
J: TRBJ1-2
size: .
V: TRBV30
D: TRBD1

CDR3: CASSQDSGDSNQPQHF
DNA: TGCGCCAGCAGCCAAGATTCCGGGGACAGCAATCAGCCCCAGCATTTT
J: TRBJ1-5
size: .
V: TRBV4-1
D: .

CDR3: CASSSVAGGPDEQYF
DNA: TGTGCCAGCAGCTCTGTAGCGGGAGGGCCCGACGAGCAGTACTTC
J: TRBJ2-7
size: .
V: TRBV7-2
D: TRBD2

CDR3: CASSSSTDSSSIYGYTF
DNA: TGTGCCAGCAGCTCTTCGACAGACTCGTCTTCGATCTATGGCTACACCTTC
J: TRBJ1-2
size: once
V: TRBV7-8
D: .

CDR3: CAKDRGEGNQPQHF
DNA: TGTGCCAAGGACAGGGGGGAAGGCAATCAGCCCCAGCATTTT
J: TRBJ1-5
size: .
V: TRBV7-2
D: TRBD1

CDR3: CASSFQGSGTEAFF
DNA: TGTGCCAGCAGTTTTCAGGGAAGTGGGACTGAAGCTTTCTTT
J: TRBJ1-1
size: .
V: TRBV6-5
D: .

CDR3: CASSLGFSGLYNEQFF
DNA: TGTGCCAGCAGCTTAGGCTTTAGCGGGCTTTACAATGAGCAGTTCTTC
J: TRBJ2-1
size: .
V: TRBV13
D: TRBD2

CDR3: CASSVQGALNEQYF
DNA: TGTGCCAGCTCAGTACAGGGGGCATTGAACGAGCAGTACTTC
J: TRBJ2-7
size: once
V: TRBV18
D: TRBD1

CDR3: CATNPLAGPSYNEQFF
DNA: TGTGCCACCAATCCCTTAGCGGGCCCCTCCTACAATGAGCAGTTCTTC
J: TRBJ2-1
size: .
V: TRBV6-6
D: TRBD2

CDR3: CASSLAAGDLNEQFF
DNA: TGTGCCAGCAGCTTAGCAGCGGGGGATTTAAATGAGCAGTTCTTC
J: TRBJ2-1
size: once
V: TRBV7-2
D: TRBD2

CDR3: CASRWDRGSETQYF
DNA: TGTGCCAGCAGGTGGGACAGGGGGTCAGAGACCCAGTACTTC
J: TRBJ2-5
size: .
V: TRBV5-8
D: TRBD1

CDR3: CASSSRQGNEQFF
DNA: TGTGCCAGCAGCTCGAGACAGGGCAATGAGCAGTTCTTC
J: TRBJ2-1
size: .
V: TRBV7-8
D: TRBD1

CDR3: CASQDTTLAKNIQYF
DNA: TGTGCCAGCCAGGACACAACGTTAGCCAAAAACATTCAGTACTTC
J: TRBJ2-4
size: .
V: TRBV28
D: .

CDR3: CASSDGQGARDTEAFF
DNA: TGTGCCAGCTCAGACGGACAGGGGGCGCGGGACACTGAAGCTTTCTTT
J: TRBJ1-1
size: .
V: TRBV18
D: TRBD1

CDR3: CASSFTDTQYF
DNA: TGCGCCAGCAGCTTCACAGATACGCAGTATTTT
J: TRBJ2-3
size: once
V: TRBV5-1
D: .

CDR3: CASSGSGAAQGNQPQHF
DNA: TGTGCCAGCAGCGGAAGTGGCGCTGCACAGGGAAATCAGCCCCAGCATTTT
J: TRBJ1-5
size: .
V: TRBV5-5
D: .

CDR3: CASSNTGYNQPQHF
DNA: TGTGCCAGCAGCAATACAGGGTACAATCAGCCCCAGCATTTT
J: TRBJ1-5
size: .
V: TRBV7-9
D: .